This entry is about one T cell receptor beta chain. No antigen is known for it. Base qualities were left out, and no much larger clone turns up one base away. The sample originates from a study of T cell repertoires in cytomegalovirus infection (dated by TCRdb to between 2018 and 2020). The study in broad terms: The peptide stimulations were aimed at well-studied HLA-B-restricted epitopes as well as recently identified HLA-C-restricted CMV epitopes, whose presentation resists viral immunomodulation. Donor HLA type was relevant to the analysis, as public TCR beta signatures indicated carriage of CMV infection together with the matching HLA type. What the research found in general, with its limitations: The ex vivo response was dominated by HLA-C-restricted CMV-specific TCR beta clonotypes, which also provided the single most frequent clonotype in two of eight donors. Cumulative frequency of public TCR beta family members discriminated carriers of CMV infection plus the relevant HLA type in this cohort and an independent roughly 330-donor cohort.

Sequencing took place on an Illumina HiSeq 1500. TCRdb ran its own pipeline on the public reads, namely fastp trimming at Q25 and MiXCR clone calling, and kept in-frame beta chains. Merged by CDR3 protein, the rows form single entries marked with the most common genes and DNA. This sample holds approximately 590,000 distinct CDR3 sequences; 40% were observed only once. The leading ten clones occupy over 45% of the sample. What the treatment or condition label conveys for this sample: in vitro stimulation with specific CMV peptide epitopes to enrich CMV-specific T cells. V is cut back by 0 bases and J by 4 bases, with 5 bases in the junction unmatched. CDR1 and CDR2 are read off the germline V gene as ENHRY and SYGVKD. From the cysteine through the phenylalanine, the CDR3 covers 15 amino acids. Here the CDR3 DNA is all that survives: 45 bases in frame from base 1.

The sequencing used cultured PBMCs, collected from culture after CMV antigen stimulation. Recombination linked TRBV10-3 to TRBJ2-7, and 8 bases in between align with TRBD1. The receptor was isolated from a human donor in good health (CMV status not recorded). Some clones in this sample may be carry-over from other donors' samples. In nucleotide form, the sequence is TGTGCCATCAGTGAGTCGAGGCAGGGGGCGTACGAGCAGTACTTC. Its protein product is CAISESRQGAYEQYF.